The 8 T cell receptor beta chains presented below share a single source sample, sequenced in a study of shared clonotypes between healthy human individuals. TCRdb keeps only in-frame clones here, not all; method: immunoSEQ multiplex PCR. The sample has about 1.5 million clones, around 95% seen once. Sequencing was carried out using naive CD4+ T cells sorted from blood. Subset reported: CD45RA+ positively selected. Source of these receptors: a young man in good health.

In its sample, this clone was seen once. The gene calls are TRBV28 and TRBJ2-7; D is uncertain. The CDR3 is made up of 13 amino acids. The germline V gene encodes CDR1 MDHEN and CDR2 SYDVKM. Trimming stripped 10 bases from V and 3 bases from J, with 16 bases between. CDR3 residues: CATRTERNYEQYF. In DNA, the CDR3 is TGTGCCACTCGGACGGAACGAAACTACGAGCAGTACTTC.

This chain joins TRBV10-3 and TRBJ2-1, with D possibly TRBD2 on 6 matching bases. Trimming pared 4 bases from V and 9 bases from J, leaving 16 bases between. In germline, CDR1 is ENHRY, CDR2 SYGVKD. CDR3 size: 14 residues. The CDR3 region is CAISGSSYSGEQFF. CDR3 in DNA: TGTGCCATCAGTGGGTCCAGTTATAGCGGTGAGCAGTTCTTC.

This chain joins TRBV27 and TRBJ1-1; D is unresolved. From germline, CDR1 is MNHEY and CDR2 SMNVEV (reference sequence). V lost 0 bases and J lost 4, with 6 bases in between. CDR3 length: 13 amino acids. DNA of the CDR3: TGTGCCAGCAGTTTATCGGGAACCACTGAAGCTTTCTTT. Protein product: CASSLSGTTEAFF.

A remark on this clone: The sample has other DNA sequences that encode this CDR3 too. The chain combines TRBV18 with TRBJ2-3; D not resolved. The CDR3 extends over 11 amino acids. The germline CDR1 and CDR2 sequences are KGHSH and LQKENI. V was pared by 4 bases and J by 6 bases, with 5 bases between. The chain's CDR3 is CASSLTDTQYF. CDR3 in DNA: TGTGCCAGCTCACTAACCGATACGCAGTATTTT.

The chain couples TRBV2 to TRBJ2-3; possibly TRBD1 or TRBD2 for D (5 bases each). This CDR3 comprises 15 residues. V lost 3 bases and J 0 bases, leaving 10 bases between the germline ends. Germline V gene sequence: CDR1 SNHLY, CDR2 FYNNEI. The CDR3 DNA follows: TGTGCCAGCAGTGACCGGGGCCCTAGCACAGATACGCAGTATTTT. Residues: CASSDRGPSTDTQYF.

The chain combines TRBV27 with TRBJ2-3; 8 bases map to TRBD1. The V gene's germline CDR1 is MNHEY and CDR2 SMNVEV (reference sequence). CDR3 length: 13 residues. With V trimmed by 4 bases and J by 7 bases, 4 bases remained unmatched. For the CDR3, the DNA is TGTGCCAGCAGTTCGGACAGGGCTTATACGCAGTATTTT. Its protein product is CASSSDRAYTQYF.

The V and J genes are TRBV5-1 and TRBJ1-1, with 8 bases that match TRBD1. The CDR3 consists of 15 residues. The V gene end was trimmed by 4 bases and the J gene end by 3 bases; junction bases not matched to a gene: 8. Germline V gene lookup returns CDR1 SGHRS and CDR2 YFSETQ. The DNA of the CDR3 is TGCGCCAGCAGCGTCGACAGGGGAGGGTACACTGAAGCTTTCTTT. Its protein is CASSVDRGGYTEAFF.

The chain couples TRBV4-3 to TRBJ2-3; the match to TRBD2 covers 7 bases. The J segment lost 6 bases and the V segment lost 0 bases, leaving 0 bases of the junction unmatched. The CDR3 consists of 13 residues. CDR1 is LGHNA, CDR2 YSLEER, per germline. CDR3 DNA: TGCGCCAGCAGCCAAGAACTAGCGGATACGCAGTATTTT. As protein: CASSQELADTQYF.